This paragraph covers one TCR beta chain sequence. The data are from a study of cytomegalovirus exposure and HLA in healthy donors. Across the whole study: Early release data held about 92 million unique TCRs from HLA-typed donors. Among several hundred genotyped donors, around 80% fell in the Caucasian-associated ancestry cluster.

With 60 Vbeta and 13 Jbeta primers, the PCR was carried out. Method: immunoSEQ multiplex PCR; TCRdb's copy keeps in-frame clones and lacks some. The sample yields some 57,000 clones, roughly 50% seen once. The material sequenced was PBMCs. The source of this sequence is a human donor in good health.

CDR3 amino acids: CASSQTSTDTQYF. The CDR3 nucleotides are TGTGCCAGTAGTCAAACTAGCACAGATACGCAGTATTTT. This chain uses TRBV19 with TRBJ2-3; D gene uncertain. This CDR3 comprises 13 residues. V lost 5 bases and J lost 0, with 6 bases in between. Germline CDR1 LNHDA, CDR2 SQIVND (reference sequence).